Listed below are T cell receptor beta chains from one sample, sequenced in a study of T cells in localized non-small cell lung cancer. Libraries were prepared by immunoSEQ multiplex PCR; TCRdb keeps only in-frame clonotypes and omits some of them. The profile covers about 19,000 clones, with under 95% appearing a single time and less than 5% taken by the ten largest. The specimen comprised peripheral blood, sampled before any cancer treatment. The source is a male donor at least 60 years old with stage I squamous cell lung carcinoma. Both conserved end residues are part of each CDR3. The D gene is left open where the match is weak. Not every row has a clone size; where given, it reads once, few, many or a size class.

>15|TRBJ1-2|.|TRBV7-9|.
CASSLEETALYGYTF
TGTGCCAGCAGCTTAGAAGAGACAGCCCTGTATGGCTACACCTTC
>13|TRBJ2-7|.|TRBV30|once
CAWRGTGPYEQYF
TGTGCCTGGAGGGGCACAGGTCCCTACGAGCAGTACTTC
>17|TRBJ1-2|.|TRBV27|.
CASSSNKNRDTSYGYTF
TGTGCCAGCAGTTCCAATAAAAACCGGGACACCTCCTATGGCTACACCTTC
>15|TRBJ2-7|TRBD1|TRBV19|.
CASSSRDRAVYEQYF
TGTGCCAGTAGTAGCCGGGACAGGGCAGTTTACGAGCAGTACTTC
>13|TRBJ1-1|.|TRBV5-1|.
CASSLVSYTEAFF
TGCGCCAGCAGCTTGGTATCCTACACTGAAGCTTTCTTT
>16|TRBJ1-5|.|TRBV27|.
CASSLTGTHSNQPQHF
TGTGCCAGCAGTTTAACCGGGACACATAGCAATCAGCCCCAGCATTTT
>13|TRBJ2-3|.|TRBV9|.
CASSRVGTDTQYF
TGTGCCAGCAGCCGAGTGGGCACAGATACGCAGTATTTT
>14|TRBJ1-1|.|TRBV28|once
CASSITGGDTEAFF
TGTGCCAGCAGTATCACCGGGGGCGACACTGAAGCTTTCTTT
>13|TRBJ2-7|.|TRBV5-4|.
CASSPSTSYEQYF
TGTGCCAGCAGCCCATCCACTAGCTACGAGCAGTACTTC
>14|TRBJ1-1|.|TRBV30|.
CAWSVPRMNTEAFF
TGTGCCTGGAGTGTACCCAGGATGAACACTGAAGCTTTCTTT
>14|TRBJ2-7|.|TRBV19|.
CASSRLESSYEQYF
TGTGCCAGTAGTAGACTAGAAAGCTCCTACGAGCAGTACTTC
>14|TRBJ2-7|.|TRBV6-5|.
CASSYSDRSYEQYF
TGTGCCAGCAGTTACTCCGACAGATCCTACGAGCAGTACTTC
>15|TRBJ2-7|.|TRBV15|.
CATSRGRGASYEQYF
TGTGCCACCAGCAGGGGCCGGGGGGCCTCCTACGAGCAGTACTTC
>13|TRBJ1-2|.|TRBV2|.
CASKLGSYYGYTF
TGTGCCAGCAAGCTGGGCAGCTACTATGGCTACACCTTC
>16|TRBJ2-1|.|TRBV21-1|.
CASSKNREAPYNEQFF
TGTGCCAGCAGCAAAAACCGGGAGGCCCCCTACAATGAGCAGTTCTTC
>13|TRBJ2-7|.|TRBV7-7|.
CASSLAPGDEQYF
TGTGCCAGCAGCTTAGCGCCGGGGGACGAGCAGTACTTC
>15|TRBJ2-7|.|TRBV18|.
CASSRTSAGPLEQYF
TGTGCCAGCTCACGGACATCTGCGGGGCCGTTAGAGCAGTACTTC
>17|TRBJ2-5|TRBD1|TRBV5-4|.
CASSDLEGAETLGAQYF
TGTGCCAGCAGCGACTTAGAGGGGGCAGAAACCCTTGGGGCCCAGTACTTC